A selection of T cell receptor beta chains follows, all from one sample in a study of blood T cell repertoires in COVID-19. Generated by immunoSEQ multiplex PCR, the TCRdb table keeps only in-frame clones and is missing some. Altogether a few hundred thousand clones are present, 88% being singletons, with the ten largest covering around 1.2%. The specimen sequenced was PBMCs or T cells enriched from blood (not recorded which). The receptors stem from a woman between 18 and 30 years old who had recovered from COVID-19. The CDR3 runs from the conserved cysteine through the conserved F or W. A D gene is named only where the DNA matches it firmly. Expanded clones are given a class, and other clones once, few, many or no size at all.

>NA|14|TRBV3-1/TRBV3-2|TRBD1|TRBJ1-2
TGTGCCAGCAGGGCGACAGGGGGGTCGGCTGGCTACACCTTC
CASRATGGSAGYTF
>NA|17|TRBV25-1|TRBD1|TRBJ2-1
TGTGCCAGCAGTGATCCGCCTGGACAGGGAAAAAGCAATGAGCAGTTCTTC
CASSDPPGQGKSNEQFF
>NA|15|TRBV2|TRBD1|TRBJ2-7
TGTGCCAGCAGTGAAGCGGGGACAGGGTTCTACGAGCAGTACTTC
CASSEAGTGFYEQYF
>once|18|TRBV3-1/TRBV3-2|TRBD2|TRBJ2-5
TGTGCCAGCAGCCAAGATTTAAGCGGGGGGCACGGGTTGGAGACCCAGTACTTC
CASSQDLSGGHGLETQYF
>NA|13|TRBV30|NA|TRBJ1-1
TGTGCCTGGACCATAAGAGGGAGCACTGAAGCTTTCTTT
CAWTIRGSTEAFF
>NA|15|TRBV7-6|TRBD1|TRBJ1-2
TGTGCCAGCAGCTTAGTGCCAGGGGGCGCTGAGGGCTACACCTTC
CASSLVPGGAEGYTF
>NA|14|TRBV19|TRBD1|TRBJ2-7
TGTGCCAGTAGTATCGGGACAGGGCGGCACGAGCAGTACTTC
CASSIGTGRHEQYF
>NA|16|TRBV5-4|TRBD1|TRBJ1-2
TGTGCCAGCAGCCTACCTCGACAGGGGGAAGCGGGAGGCTACACCTTC
CASSLPRQGEAGGYTF
>NA|12|TRBV28|TRBD1|TRBJ1-2
TGTGCCAGCGCGGACAGGGGTCAGGGCTACACCTTC
CASADRGQGYTF
>NA|13|TRBV24-1|NA|TRBJ2-7
TGTGCCACCAGTGAATCCGACAGCTACGAGCAGTACTTC
CATSESDSYEQYF
>once|15|TRBV6-5|TRBD2|TRBJ2-3
TGTGCCAGCAGCTCACTAGCGGGGGGCACAGATACGCAGTATTTT
CASSSLAGGTDTQYF
>NA|14|TRBV9|TRBD2|TRBJ2-7
TGTGCCAGCAGCCCACGACTAGCGGGCTACGAGCAGTACTTC
CASSPRLAGYEQYF
>NA|14|TRBV7-3|NA|TRBJ1-6
TGTGCCAGCAGCTTAGGCAGGGTCGCTTCACCCCTCCACTTT
CASSLGRVASPLHF
>NA|17|TRBV7-9|TRBD1|TRBJ2-7
TGTGCCAGCAGCAGGACTTCCGGGACAGGGAGCTCCTACGAGCAGTACTTC
CASSRTSGTGSSYEQYF
>NA|14|TRBV6-5|NA|TRBJ1-1
TGTGCCAGCAGTTTACTTGTAAGCGACACTGAAGCTTTCTTT
CASSLLVSDTEAFF
>many|15|TRBV10-3|NA|TRBJ1-1
TGTGCCATCAGTGACTCTCCAGGGATGAACACTGAAGCTTTCTTT
CAISDSPGMNTEAFF
>NA|15|TRBV6-2/TRBV6-3|TRBD1|TRBJ1-5
TGTGCCAGCAGTTACCTGACAGGGGCAGGACAGCCCCAGCATTTT
CASSYLTGAGQPQHF
>NA|15|TRBV3-1/TRBV3-2|NA|TRBJ1-6
TGTGCCAGCAGCCAGGTGAGGGTCCTCGGTTCACCCCTCCACTTT
CASSQVRVLGSPLHF
>NA|17|TRBV4-3|NA|TRBJ2-6
TGCGCCAGCAGCCAAGATAGGAGCCTTGGAGGGGCCAACGTCCTGACTTTC
CASSQDRSLGGANVLTF
>NA|15|TRBV11-1|NA|TRBJ2-1
TGTGCCAGCAGCTTAGCGGGCGAGACCTACAATGAGCAGTTCTTC
CASSLAGETYNEQFF
>NA|15|TRBV5-1|NA|TRBJ1-6
TGCGCCAGCAGCTTGGCCTCGGGGTTTAAGGGACCCCTCCACTTT
CASSLASGFKGPLHF
>NA|14|TRBV7-2|NA|TRBJ1-2
TGTGCCAGCAGCTTGAATTCAGGGCTAGATGGCTACACCTTC
CASSLNSGLDGYTF
>NA|12|TRBV2|NA|TRBJ2-7
TGTGCCAGCAGACAGACCCCCCGCGAGCAGTACTTC
CASRQTPREQYF
>NA|15|TRBV7-9|NA|TRBJ1-4
TGTGCCAGCAGCTTAGGGGAGGGGGGTCCTGAAAAACTGTTTTTT
CASSLGEGGPEKLFF
>NA|16|TRBV15|TRBD1|TRBJ1-1
TGTGCCACCAGCAGAGTCCCACAGGGGGCTAGGAGTGAAGCTTTCTTT
CATSRVPQGARSEAFF
>NA|15|TRBV18|TRBD1|TRBJ2-4
TGTGCCAGCTCTATGGACAGGGGCGCCAAAAACATTCAGTACTTC
CASSMDRGAKNIQYF
>NA|15|TRBV5-1|TRBD1|TRBJ1-2
TGCGCCAGCAGCCGGGACAGGGCCACGGACTATGGCTACACCTTC
CASSRDRATDYGYTF
>once|15|TRBV9|TRBD1|TRBJ1-1
TGTGCCAGCAGCGTAGCAGGGGGGATAGGCACTGAAGCTTTCTTT
CASSVAGGIGTEAFF
>NA|16|TRBV5-1|NA|TRBJ2-3
TGCGCCAGCAACTCCCCGGAGCTTTCTAGCACAGATACGCAGTATTTT
CASNSPELSSTDTQYF
>NA|15|TRBV25-1|TRBD1|TRBJ1-5
TGTGCCAGCAGTGCGGGACAGGGTAGCAATCAGCCCCAGCATTTT
CASSAGQGSNQPQHF
>NA|13|TRBV7-2|NA|TRBJ1-2
TGTGCCAGCAGCTTGCAGGGTAACTATGGCTACACCTTC
CASSLQGNYGYTF
>NA|14|TRBV6-5|TRBD1|TRBJ1-5
TGTGCCAGCAGATTTCGACAGGGGAACCAGCCCCAGCATTTT
CASRFRQGNQPQHF
>NA|13|TRBV4-3|NA|TRBJ2-7
TGCGCCAGCAGCCAAGACCTAAGCTACGAGCAGTACTTC
CASSQDLSYEQYF
>NA|11|TRBV19|NA|TRBJ1-1
TGTGCCAGTAGTGAAAGCGTGGAAGCTTTCTTT
CASSESVEAFF
>NA|18|TRBV14|NA|TRBJ1-5
TGTGCCAGCAGCCCCCGCTTGGCCAGGGCCAGCAATAATCAGCCCCAGCATTTT
CASSPRLARASNNQPQHF
>NA|20|TRBV27|TRBD2|TRBJ2-3
TGTGCCAGCAGTTTAATGACTAGCGGGGGAATCTGGCTTGGCACAGATACGCAGTATTTT
CASSLMTSGGIWLGTDTQYF
>few|15|TRBV5-1|TRBD1|TRBJ1-2
TGCGCCAGCCAACCTCGGACAGGCTTGGACTATGGCTACACCTTC
CASQPRTGLDYGYTF
>NA|15|TRBV7-9|TRBD2|TRBJ2-2
TGTGCCAGCAGCCTGACTAGCAGTGGCACCGGGGAGCTGTTTTTT
CASSLTSSGTGELFF
>NA|13|TRBV7-2|NA|TRBJ1-4
TGTGCCAGCAGCTTAGGTGCTAGCGAAAAACTGTTTTTT
CASSLGASEKLFF
>few|14|TRBV28|NA|TRBJ1-2
TGTGCCAGCAGTGACAGCCTGACTTACTATGGCTACACCTTC
CASSDSLTYYGYTF
>NA|18|TRBV30|TRBD1|TRBJ1-2
TGTGCCTGGAGTGTACCGGCCGGAGGTAGGGGGCGAACCTATGGCTACACCTTC
CAWSVPAGGRGRTYGYTF
>NA|13|TRBV30|NA|TRBJ1-5
TGTGCCTGGAGTGTACAGGCCAGCCAGCCCCAGCATTTT
CAWSVQASQPQHF